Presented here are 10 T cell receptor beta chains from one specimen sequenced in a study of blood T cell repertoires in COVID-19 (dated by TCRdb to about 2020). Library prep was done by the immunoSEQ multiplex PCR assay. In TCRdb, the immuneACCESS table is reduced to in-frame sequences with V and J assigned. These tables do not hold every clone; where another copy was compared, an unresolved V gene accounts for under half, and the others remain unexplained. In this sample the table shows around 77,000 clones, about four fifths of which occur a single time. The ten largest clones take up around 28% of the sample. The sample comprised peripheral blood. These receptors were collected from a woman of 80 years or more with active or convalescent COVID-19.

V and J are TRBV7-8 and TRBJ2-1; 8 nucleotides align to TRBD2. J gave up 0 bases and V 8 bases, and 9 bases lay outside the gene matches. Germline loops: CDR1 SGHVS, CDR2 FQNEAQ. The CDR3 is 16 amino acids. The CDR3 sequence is CASGLAGPSSYNEQFF. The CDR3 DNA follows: TGTGCCAGCGGGCTAGCGGGCCCGAGCTCCTACAATGAGCAGTTCTTC.

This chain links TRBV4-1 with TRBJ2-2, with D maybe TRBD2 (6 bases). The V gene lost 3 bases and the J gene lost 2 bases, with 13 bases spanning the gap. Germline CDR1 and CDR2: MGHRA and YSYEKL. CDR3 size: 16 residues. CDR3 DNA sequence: TGCGCCAGCAGCCACCATGGGCGGGGTAACACCGGGGAGCTGTTTTTT. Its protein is CASSHHGRGNTGELFF.

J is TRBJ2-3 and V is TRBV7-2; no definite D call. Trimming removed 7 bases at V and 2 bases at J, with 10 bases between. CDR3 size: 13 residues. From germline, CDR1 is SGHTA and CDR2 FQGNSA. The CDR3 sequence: CASTPRNTDTQYF. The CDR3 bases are TGTGCCAGCACCCCTCGTAACACAGATACGCAGTATTTT.

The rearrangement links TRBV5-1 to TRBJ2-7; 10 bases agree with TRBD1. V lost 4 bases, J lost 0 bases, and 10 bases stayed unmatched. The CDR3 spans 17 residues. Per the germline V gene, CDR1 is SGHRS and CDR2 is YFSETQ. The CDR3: CASSPRDRGILSYEQYF. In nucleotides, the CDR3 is TGCGCCAGCAGCCCCCGGGACAGGGGCATACTCTCCTACGAGCAGTACTTC.

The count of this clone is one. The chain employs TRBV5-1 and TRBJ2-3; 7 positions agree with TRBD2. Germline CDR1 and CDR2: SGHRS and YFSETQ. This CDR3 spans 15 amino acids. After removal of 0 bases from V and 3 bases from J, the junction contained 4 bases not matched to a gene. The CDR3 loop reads CASSLEAGSTDTQYF. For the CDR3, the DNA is TGCGCCAGCAGCTTGGAAGCGGGGTCGACAGATACGCAGTATTTT.

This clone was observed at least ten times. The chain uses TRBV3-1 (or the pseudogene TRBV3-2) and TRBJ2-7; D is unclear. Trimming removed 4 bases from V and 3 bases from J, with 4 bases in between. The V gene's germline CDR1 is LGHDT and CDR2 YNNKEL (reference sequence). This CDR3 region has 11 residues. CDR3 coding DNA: TGTGCCAGCAGCCCCCTCTACGAGCAGTACTTC. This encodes CASSPLYEQYF.

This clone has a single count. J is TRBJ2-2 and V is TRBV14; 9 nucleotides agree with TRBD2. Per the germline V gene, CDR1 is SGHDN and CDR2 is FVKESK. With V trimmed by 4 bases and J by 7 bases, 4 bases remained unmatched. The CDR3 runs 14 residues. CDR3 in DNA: TGTGCCAGCAGCCGGACTAGCGAAAACGGGGAGCTGTTTTTT. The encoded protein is CASSRTSENGELFF.

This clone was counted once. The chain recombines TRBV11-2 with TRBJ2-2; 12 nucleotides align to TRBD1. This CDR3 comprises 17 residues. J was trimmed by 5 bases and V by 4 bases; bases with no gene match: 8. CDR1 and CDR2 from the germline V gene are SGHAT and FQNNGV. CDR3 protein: CASSSTGTGGRTGELFF. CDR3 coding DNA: TGTGCCAGCAGCTCGACCGGGACAGGGGGCCGGACCGGGGAGCTGTTTTTT. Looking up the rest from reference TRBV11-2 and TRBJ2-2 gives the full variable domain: EAGVAQSPRYKIIEKRQSVAFWCNPISGHATLYWYQQILGQGPKLLIQFQNNGVVDDSQLPKDRFSAERLKGVDSTLKIQPAKLEDSAVYLCASSSTGTGGRTGELFFGEGSRLTVL.

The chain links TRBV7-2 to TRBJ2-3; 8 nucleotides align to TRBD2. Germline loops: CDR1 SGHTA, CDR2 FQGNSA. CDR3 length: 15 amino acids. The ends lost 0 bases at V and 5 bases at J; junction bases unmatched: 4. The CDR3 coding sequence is TGTGCCAGCAGCTTAGCTAGCGGGGCTGAAGATACGCAGTATTTT. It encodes CASSLASGAEDTQYF.

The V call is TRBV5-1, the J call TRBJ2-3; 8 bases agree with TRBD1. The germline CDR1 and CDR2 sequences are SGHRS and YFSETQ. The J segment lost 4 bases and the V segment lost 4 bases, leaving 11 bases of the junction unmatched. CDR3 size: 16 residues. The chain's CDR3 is CASSPGTGGRADTQYF. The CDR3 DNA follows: TGCGCCAGCAGCCCCGGGACAGGAGGGAGAGCAGATACGCAGTATTTT.